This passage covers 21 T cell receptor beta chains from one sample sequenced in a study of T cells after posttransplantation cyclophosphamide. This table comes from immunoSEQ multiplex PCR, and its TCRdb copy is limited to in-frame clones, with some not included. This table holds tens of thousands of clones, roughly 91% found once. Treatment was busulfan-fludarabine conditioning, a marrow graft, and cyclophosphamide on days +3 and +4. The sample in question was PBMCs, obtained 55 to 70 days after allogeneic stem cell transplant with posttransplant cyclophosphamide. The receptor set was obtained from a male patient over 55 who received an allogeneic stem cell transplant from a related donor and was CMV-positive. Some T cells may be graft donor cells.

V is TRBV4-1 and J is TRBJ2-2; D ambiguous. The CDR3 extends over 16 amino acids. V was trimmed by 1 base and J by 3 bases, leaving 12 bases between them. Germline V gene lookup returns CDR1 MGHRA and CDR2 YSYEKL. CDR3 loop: CASSQGRSAYTGELFF. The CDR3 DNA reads TGCGCCAGCAGCCAAGGGCGGTCAGCCTACACCGGGGAGCTGTTTTTT.

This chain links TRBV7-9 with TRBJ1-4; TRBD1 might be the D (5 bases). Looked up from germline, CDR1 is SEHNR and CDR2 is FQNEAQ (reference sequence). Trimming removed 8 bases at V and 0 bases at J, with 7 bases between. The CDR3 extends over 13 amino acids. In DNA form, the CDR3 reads TGTGCCAGCTCGGGGGCAACTAATGAAAAACTGTTTTTT. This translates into CASSGATNEKLFF.

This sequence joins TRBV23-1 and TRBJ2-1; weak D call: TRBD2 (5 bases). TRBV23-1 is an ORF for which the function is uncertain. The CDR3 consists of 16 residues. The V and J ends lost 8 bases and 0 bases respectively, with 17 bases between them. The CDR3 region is CASGEGVGSSYNEQFF. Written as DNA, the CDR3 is TGCGCCAGCGGCGAGGGAGTTGGGAGCTCCTACAATGAGCAGTTCTTC.

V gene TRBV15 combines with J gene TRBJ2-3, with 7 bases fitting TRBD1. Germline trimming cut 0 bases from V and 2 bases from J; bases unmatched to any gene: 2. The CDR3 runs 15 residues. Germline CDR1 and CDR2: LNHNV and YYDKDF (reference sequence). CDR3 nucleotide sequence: TGTGCCACCAGCAGAGAAGGGGGCGCCACAGATACGCAGTATTTT. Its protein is CATSREGGATDTQYF.

This CDR3 reads CASSGTGQGKETQYF. As DNA, the CDR3 is TGCGCCAGCAGCGGTACGGGACAGGGGAAAGAGACCCAGTACTTC. The rearrangement links TRBV5-1 to TRBJ2-5; TRBD1 matches 10 bases. Germline V gives CDR1 SGHRS, CDR2 YFSETQ. Trimming took 4 bases from V and 3 from J; bases not matched to a gene: 6. This CDR3 contains 15 residues.

Here the CDR3 DNA reads TGTGCCAGCAGCTCGGGAAGCTCCTACGAGCAGTACTTC. Translating it yields CASSSGSSYEQYF. The chain links TRBV7-9 to TRBJ2-7, with a weak D call TRBD2 (5 bases). Germline loops: CDR1 SEHNR, CDR2 FQNEAQ (reference sequence). The CDR3 runs to 13 residues. V was clipped by 4 bases and J by 0 bases, with 7 bases between them.

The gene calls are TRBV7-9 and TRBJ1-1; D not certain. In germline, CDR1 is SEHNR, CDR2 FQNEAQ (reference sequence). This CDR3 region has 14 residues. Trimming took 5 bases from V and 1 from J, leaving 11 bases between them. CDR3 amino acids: CASSLFIQNTEAFF. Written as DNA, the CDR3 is TGTGCCAGCAGCCTATTTATCCAGAACACTGAAGCTTTCTTT.

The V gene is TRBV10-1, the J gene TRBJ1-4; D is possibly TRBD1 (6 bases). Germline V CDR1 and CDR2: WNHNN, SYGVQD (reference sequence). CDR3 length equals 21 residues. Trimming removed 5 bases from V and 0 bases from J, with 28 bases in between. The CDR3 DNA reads TGCGCCAGCAGTAAGCCCCAGGACAGTCCCAAAGATCTAGCAACTAATGAAAAACTGTTTTTT. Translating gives CASSKPQDSPKDLATNEKLFF.

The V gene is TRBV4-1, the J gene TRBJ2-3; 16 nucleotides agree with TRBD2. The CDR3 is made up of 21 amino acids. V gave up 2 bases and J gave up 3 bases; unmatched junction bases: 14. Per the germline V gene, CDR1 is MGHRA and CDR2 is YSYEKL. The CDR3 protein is CASSQSLGTSGGARETDTQYF. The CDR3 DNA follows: TGCGCCAGCAGCCAATCCTTGGGGACTAGCGGGGGGGCCAGGGAGACAGATACGCAGTATTTT.

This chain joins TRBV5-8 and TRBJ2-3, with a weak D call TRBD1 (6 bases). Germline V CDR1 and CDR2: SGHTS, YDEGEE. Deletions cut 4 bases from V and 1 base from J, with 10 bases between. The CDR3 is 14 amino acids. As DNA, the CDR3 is TGTGCCAGCAGCCCGGGACAAGGCACAGATACGCAGTATTTT. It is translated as CASSPGQGTDTQYF.

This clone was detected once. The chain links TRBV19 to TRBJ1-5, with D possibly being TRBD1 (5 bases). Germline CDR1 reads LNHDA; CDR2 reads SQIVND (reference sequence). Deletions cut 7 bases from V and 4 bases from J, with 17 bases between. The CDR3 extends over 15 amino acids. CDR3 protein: CASTEGGARNQPQHF. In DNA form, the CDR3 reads TGTGCCAGTACCGAAGGAGGGGCGAGAAATCAGCCCCAGCATTTT.

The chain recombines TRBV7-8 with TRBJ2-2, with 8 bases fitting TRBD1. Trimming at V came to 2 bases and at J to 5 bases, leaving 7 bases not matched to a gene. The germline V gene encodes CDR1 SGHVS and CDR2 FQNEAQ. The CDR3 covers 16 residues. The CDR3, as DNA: TGTGCCAGCAGCTTATTTGCAGGGGGCAGGACCGGGGAGCTGTTTTTT. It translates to CASSLFAGGRTGELFF.

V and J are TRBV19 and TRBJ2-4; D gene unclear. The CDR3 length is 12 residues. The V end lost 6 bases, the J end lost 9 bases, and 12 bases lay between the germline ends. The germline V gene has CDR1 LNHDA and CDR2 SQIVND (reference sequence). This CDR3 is CASRQTAGIQYF. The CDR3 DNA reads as TGTGCCAGTAGGCAGACTGCTGGCATTCAGTACTTC.

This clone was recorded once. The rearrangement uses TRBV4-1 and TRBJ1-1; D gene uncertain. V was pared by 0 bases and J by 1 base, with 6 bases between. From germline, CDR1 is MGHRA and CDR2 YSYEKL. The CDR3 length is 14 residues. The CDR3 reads CASSQDEWNTEAFF. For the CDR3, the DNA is TGCGCCAGCAGCCAAGATGAGTGGAACACTGAAGCTTTCTTT.

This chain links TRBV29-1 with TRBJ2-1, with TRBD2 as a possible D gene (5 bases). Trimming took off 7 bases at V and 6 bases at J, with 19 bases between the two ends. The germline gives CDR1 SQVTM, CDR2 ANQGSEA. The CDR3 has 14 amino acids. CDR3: CSAPSRVSGNEQFF. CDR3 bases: TGCAGCGCCCCGTCGCGGGTCAGTGGCAATGAGCAGTTCTTC.

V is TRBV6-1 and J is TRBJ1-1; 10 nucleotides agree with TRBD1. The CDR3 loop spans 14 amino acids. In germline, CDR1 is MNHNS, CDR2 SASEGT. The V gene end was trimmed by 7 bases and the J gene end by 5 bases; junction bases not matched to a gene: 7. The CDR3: CASTVTGGFTEAFF. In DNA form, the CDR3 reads TGTGCCAGCACCGTGACAGGGGGCTTTACTGAAGCTTTCTTT.

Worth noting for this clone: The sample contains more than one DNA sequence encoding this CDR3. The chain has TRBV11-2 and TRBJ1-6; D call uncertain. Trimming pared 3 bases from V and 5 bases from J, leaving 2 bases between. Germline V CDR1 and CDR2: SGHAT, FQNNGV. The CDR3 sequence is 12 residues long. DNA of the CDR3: TGTGCCAGCAGCTTTAATAATTCACCCCTCCACTTT. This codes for CASSFNNSPLHF. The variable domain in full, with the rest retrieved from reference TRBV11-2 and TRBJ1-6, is EAGVAQSPRYKIIEKRQSVAFWCNPISGHATLYWYQQILGQGPKLLIQFQNNGVVDDSQLPKDRFSAERLKGVDSTLKIQPAKLEDSAVYLCASSFNNSPLHFGNGTRLTVT.

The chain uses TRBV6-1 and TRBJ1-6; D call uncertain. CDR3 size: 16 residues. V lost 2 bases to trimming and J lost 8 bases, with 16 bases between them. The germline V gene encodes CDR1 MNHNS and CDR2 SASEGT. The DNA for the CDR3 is TGTGCCAGCAGTGAAACGGGATGGGCGGGGTATTCACCCCTCCACTTT. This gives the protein CASSETGWAGYSPLHF.

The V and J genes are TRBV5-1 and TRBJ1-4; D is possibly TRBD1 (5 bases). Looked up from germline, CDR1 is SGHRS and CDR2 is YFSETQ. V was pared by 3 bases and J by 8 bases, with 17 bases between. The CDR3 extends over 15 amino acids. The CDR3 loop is CASSSDDSRWEKLFF. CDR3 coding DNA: TGCGCCAGCAGCTCGGATGACAGTAGGTGGGAAAAACTGTTTTTT.

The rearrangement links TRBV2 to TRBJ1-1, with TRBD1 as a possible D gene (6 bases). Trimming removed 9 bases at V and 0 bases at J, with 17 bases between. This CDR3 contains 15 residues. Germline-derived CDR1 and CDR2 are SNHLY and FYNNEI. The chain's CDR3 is CASGVRGGVNTEAFF. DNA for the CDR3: TGTGCCAGTGGGGTGAGGGGGGGGGTGAACACTGAAGCTTTCTTT.

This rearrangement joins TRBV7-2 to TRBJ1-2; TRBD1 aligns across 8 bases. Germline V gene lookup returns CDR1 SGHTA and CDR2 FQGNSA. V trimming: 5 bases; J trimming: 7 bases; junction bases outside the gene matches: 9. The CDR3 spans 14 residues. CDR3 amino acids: CASSPQGGVGGYTF. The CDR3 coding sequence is TGTGCCAGCAGCCCACAGGGGGGAGTGGGTGGCTACACCTTC.